The clone carrying this TCR beta chain has only one observation. The data stem from a study of T cells in Graves' hyperthyroidism and ophthalmopathy. The CDR3 is made up of 15 amino acids. Trimming removed 5 bases from V and 2 bases from J; junction bases left unmatched: 7. Germline loops: CDR1 MDHEN, CDR2 SYDVKM. From RNA transcripts, TCR beta CDR3 regions were amplified. The HTBI set primed first-round TCR CDR3 RT-PCR. Each CDR3 protein is one row after TCRdb ran MiXCR on the multiplex PCR reads. Here the sample spans a few hundred thousand distinct CDR3 sequences, 13% being singletons. The chain links TRBV28 to TRBJ2-5, with TRBD2 matching over 8 bases. Sequencing used blood. The receptor comes from a woman younger than 30 with Graves' hyperthyroidism. CDR3: CASSIGAGVQETQYF. The CDR3 region has the DNA TGTGCCAGCAGTATAGGAGCGGGAGTACAAGAGACCCAGTACTTC.